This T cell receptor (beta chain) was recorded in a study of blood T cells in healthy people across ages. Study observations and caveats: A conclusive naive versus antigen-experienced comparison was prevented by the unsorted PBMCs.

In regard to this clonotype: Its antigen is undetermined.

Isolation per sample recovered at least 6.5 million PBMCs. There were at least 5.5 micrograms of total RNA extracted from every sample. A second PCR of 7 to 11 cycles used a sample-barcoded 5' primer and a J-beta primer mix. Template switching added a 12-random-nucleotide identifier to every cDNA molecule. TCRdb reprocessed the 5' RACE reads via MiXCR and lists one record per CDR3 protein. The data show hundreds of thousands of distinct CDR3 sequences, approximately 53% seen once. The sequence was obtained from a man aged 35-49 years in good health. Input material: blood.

CDR3 residues: CASSDSLAGEGGELFF. The CDR3 DNA reads TGCGCCAGCAGTGATTCACTAGCGGGAGAGGGCGGGGAGCTGTTTTTT. J is TRBJ2-2 and V is TRBV10-2, with TRBD2 identical over 11 bases. Germline values: CDR1 WSHSY, CDR2 SAAADI. The ends lost 3 bases at V and 7 bases at J; junction bases unmatched: 7. This CDR3 has 16 residues.